Below, 19 T cell receptor beta chains from the same sample are listed, as sequenced in a study of ipilimumab plus nivolumab after autologous stem cell transplantation. TCRdb's table, derived via immunoSEQ multiplex PCR, lists solely in-frame clones and lacks some. The table records over 80,000 clones, 83% of them present only once. The specimen comprised PBMCs, sampled in a trial of ipilimumab plus nivolumab as post-transplant consolidation. These receptors were taken from a male donor with diffuse large B-cell lymphoma.

The chain employs TRBV10-3 and TRBJ2-3; 11 bases match TRBD2. Germline assignment: CDR1 ENHRY and CDR2 SYGVKD. The CDR3 spans 20 residues. Trimming took 0 bases from V and 2 from J; bases not matched to a gene: 13. The CDR3 protein is CAISESGTSGKLTTTDTQYF. The CDR3, as DNA: TGTGCCATCAGTGAGTCGGGGACTAGCGGAAAACTTACCACCACAGATACGCAGTATTTT.

CDR3 sequence reads: CASSNREYSYNEQFF. Written as DNA, the CDR3 is TGTGCCAGCAGCAACCGGGAATACTCCTACAATGAGCAGTTCTTC. V gene TRBV7-8 combines with J gene TRBJ2-1; the D gene is possibly TRBD2 (5 bases). This CDR3 has 15 amino acids. V was shortened by 5 bases and J by 0 bases, with 11 bases between the two germline ends. Germline V gene data show CDR1 as SGHVS and CDR2 as FQNEAQ.

The chain has TRBV5-3 and TRBJ2-5; D is unresolved. TRBV5-3 is assigned to the ORF class and has an uncertain function. Trimming took off 3 bases at V and 5 bases at J, with 20 bases between the two ends. This CDR3 has 16 residues. CDR3 sequence (DNA): TGTGCCAGAAGCTCGTCCGTAGAGCTAACGCGGGAGACCCAGTACTTC. Translating gives CARSSSVELTRETQYF.

The chain couples TRBV19 to TRBJ1-2; TRBD1 aligns across 10 bases. V gave up 4 bases and J gave up 8 bases; unmatched junction bases: 4. This CDR3 has 13 amino acids. Germline CDR1 reads LNHDA; CDR2 reads SQIVND (reference sequence). The DNA of the CDR3 is TGTGCCAGTAGTACCGACAGGGGGCAAGGCTACACCTTC. It encodes CASSTDRGQGYTF.

V is TRBV4-1 and J is TRBJ1-4; no definite D call. The CDR3 is made up of 13 amino acids. With 1 base removed from V and 8 bases from J, the gap between germline ends came to 8 bases. The germline CDR1 and CDR2 sequences are MGHRA and YSYEKL. DNA of the CDR3: TGCGCCAGCAGCCAAGGACAAGCGGAAAAACTGTTTTTT. The encoded protein is CASSQGQAEKLFF.

This clone is a singleton in its sample. The chain has TRBV6-5 and TRBJ1-6; D remains ambiguous. Looked up from germline, CDR1 is MNHEY and CDR2 is SVGAGI. Trimming removed 2 bases from V and 7 bases from J, with 9 bases in between. The CDR3 sequence is 14 residues long. The CDR3 DNA reads TGTGCCAGCAGTTACAACGGGGTCAATTCACCCCTCCACTTT. Amino acids: CASSYNGVNSPLHF.

This rearrangement joins TRBV6-1 to TRBJ2-5; no firm D call. The CDR3 is 14 residues long. V gave up 3 bases and J gave up 5 bases, with 13 bases separating them. The germline CDR1 and CDR2 sequences are MNHNS and SASEGT. CDR3 bases: TGTGCCAGCAGTGAGTTCGCCGGTAGGGAGACCCAGTACTTC. It translates to CASSEFAGRETQYF.

The rearrangement joins TRBV5-1 to TRBJ1-1, with 7 bases fitting TRBD1. Germline V gene lookup returns CDR1 SGHRS and CDR2 YFSETQ. The CDR3 extends over 13 amino acids. J was trimmed by 9 bases and V by 2 bases; bases with no gene match: 7. The CDR3 loop reads CASSFQPGQQAFF. CDR3 coding DNA: TGCGCCAGCAGCTTTCAACCGGGACAGCAAGCTTTCTTT.

This clone was found once. In nucleotides, the CDR3 is TGTGCCAGCAGCAAAGGGGAGGGGCTTGACTATGGCTACACCTTC. Residues: CASSKGEGLDYGYTF. V is TRBV7-6 and J is TRBJ1-2; tentatively, D is TRBD1 (5 bases). Germline V gene sequence: CDR1 SGHVS, CDR2 FNYEAQ. This CDR3 contains 15 residues. V lost 5 bases to trimming and J lost 3 bases, with 16 bases between them.

The chain carries TRBV11-2 and TRBJ2-7; D is undetermined. V lost 5 bases to trimming and J lost 6 bases, with 8 bases between them. Germline V lookup: CDR1 SGHAT, CDR2 FQNNGV. The CDR3 covers 11 residues. The CDR3 DNA follows: TGTGCCAGCAGCCAGAGTGGCGAGCAGTACTTC. Residues: CASSQSGEQYF.

This chain joins TRBV5-1 and TRBJ2-5; D possibly corresponds to TRBD2 (6 bases). Trimming cost V 0 bases and J 2 bases, with 11 bases left between them. The germline gives CDR1 SGHRS, CDR2 YFSETQ. There are 15 residues in the CDR3. The CDR3 bases are TGCGCCAGCAGCTTGGTGGCTCGGGGGCAAGAGACCCAGTACTTC. It is translated as CASSLVARGQETQYF.

The V and J genes are TRBV7-2 and TRBJ2-3; 8 positions match TRBD2. In germline, CDR1 is SGHTA, CDR2 FQGNSA. The CDR3 is made up of 17 amino acids. The J segment lost 4 bases and the V segment lost 4 bases, leaving 13 bases of the junction unmatched. The CDR3 is CASSYLLLSSGADTQYF. The CDR3 DNA follows: TGTGCCAGCAGCTACCTCCTTTTGAGTAGCGGGGCAGATACGCAGTATTTT.

This clone has a single count. The J gene is TRBJ1-1, the V gene TRBV6-1; TRBD1 aligns across 7 bases. The CDR3 spans 15 residues. Germline V gene data show CDR1 as MNHNS and CDR2 as SASEGT. The trim removed 1 base at V and 3 bases at J, leaving 5 bases unmatched. In DNA form, the CDR3 reads TGTGCCAGCAGTGAAGTAGGGGGCGCGGACACTGAAGCTTTCTTT. Protein: CASSEVGGADTEAFF.

This clone was picked up one time. The chain is built from TRBV6-6 and TRBJ2-7, with D unresolved. The germline V gene has CDR1 MNHNY and CDR2 SVGAGI (reference sequence). With 4 bases removed from V and 4 bases from J, the gap between germline ends came to 5 bases. This CDR3 contains 11 residues. This CDR3 is CASSSLYEQYF. In nucleotides, the CDR3 is TGTGCCAGCAGTTCTTTGTACGAGCAGTACTTC.

There are a few counts of this clone. The CDR3 spells CAISDRMSDGYTF. The CDR3 region has the DNA TGTGCCATCAGTGATCGGATGAGTGATGGCTACACCTTC. The rearrangement uses TRBV10-3 and TRBJ1-2; no clear D. The germline V and J ends were trimmed by 3 bases and 6 bases, with 11 bases remaining between them. Germline V gives CDR1 ENHRY, CDR2 SYGVKD. The CDR3 loop spans 13 amino acids.

The chain employs TRBV7-2 and TRBJ1-2; possibly TRBD1 for D (6 bases). Germline V gene lookup returns CDR1 SGHTA and CDR2 FQGNSA. This CDR3 has 13 residues. V was shortened by 5 bases and J by 6 bases, with 13 bases between the two germline ends. CDR3 amino acids: CASSTDRTHGYTF. Written as DNA, the CDR3 is TGTGCCAGCAGCACCGACAGGACCCATGGCTACACCTTC. The full variable domain, with the rest looked up from reference TRBV7-2 and TRBJ1-2, is GAGVSQSPSNKVTEKGKDVELRCDPISGHTALYWYRQSLGQGLEFLIYFQGNSAPDKSGLPSDRFSAERTGGSVSTLTIQRTQQEDSAVYLCASSTDRTHGYTFGSGTRLTVV.

The CDR3 is CASSVGGVRGDSPLHF. For the CDR3, the DNA is TGTGCCAGCAGCGTAGGAGGGGTCAGGGGGGATTCACCCCTCCACTTT. This rearrangement joins TRBV9 to TRBJ1-6; 7 bases agree with TRBD1. V lost 0 bases to trimming and J lost 8 bases; unmatched junction nucleotides: 8. The germline V gene encodes CDR1 SGDLS and CDR2 YYNGEE. This CDR3 has 16 amino acids.

V usage is TRBV5-4 and J usage is TRBJ1-2, with unresolved D. V was pared by 2 bases and J by 0 bases, with 8 bases between. The germline CDR1 and CDR2 sequences are SGHNT and YYREEE (reference sequence). The CDR3 is 14 residues long. For the CDR3, the DNA is TGTGCCAGCAGCTTTTGGCTGGCTAACTATGGCTACACCTTC. It specifies CASSFWLANYGYTF.

This chain uses TRBV30 with TRBJ2-7; the D gene is possibly TRBD2 (5 bases). This CDR3 has 16 amino acids. V was clipped by 3 bases and J by 0 bases, with 18 bases between them. CDR1 is GTSNPN and CDR2 is SVGIG in the germline V gene (reference sequence). In DNA form, the CDR3 reads TGTGCCTGGAGCGTCATAACGGGGAGAGGCTCCTACGAGCAGTACTTC. Protein: CAWSVITGRGSYEQYF.